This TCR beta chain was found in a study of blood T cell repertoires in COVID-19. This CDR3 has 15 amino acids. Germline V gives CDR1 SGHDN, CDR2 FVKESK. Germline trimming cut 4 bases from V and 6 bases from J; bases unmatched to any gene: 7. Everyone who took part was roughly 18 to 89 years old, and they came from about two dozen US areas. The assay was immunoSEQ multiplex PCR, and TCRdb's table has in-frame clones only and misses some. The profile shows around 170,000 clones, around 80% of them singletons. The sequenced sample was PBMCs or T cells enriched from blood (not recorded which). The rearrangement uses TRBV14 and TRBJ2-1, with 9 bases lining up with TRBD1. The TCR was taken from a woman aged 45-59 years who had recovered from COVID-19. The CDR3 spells CASSRTGTGLNEQFF. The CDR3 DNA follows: TGTGCCAGCAGCCGGACCGGGACAGGGCTCAATGAGCAGTTCTTC. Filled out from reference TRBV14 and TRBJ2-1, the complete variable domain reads EAGVTQFPSHSVIEKGQTVTLRCDPISGHDNLYWYRRVMGKEIKFLLHFVKESKQDESGMPNNRFLAERTGGTYSTLKVQPAELEDSGVYFCASSRTGTGLNEQFFGPGTRLTVL.